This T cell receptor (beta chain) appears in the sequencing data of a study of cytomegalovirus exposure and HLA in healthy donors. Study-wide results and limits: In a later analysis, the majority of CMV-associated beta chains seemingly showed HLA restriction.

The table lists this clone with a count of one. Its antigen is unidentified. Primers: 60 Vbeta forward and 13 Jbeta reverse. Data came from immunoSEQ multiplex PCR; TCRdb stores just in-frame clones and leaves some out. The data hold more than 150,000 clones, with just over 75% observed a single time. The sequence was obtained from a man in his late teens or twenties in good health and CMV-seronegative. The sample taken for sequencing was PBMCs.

The CDR3 sequence: CASSQEGWGLAVYNEQFF. DNA of the CDR3: TGCGCCAGCAGCCAAGAGGGCTGGGGACTAGCGGTCTACAATGAGCAGTTCTTC. The chain combines TRBV4-3 with TRBJ2-1, with 11 bases aligning to TRBD2. Losses at the gene ends were 0 bases for V and 3 bases for J; bases not matched to a gene: 7. The CDR3 has 18 residues. Germline V CDR1 and CDR2: LGHNA, YSLEER.